The rows below give T cell receptor beta chains drawn from one sample of a study of blood T cell repertoires in COVID-19. Here immunoSEQ multiplex PCR was the method, and the copy in TCRdb shows in-frame clones only, minus some. Of under 200,000 clones listed, roughly 83% are singletons. Sample: PBMCs or T cells enriched from blood (not recorded which). Every receptor here comes from a middle-aged man with acute COVID-19. CDR3s include the opening cysteine and the closing phenylalanine or tryptophan. A D gene is named only where the DNA matches it firmly. Clone size is shown for a subset of rows, as once, few, many or a class of expanded clone.

j_gene: TRBJ1-1; d_gene: .; v_gene: TRBV3-1/TRBV3-2; len: 13; abundance: .; CDR3nt: TGTGCCAGCAGCCAAGAGTGGCAGGGTGGGGCTTTCTTT; CDR3aa: CASSQEWQGGAFF
j_gene: TRBJ1-5; d_gene: .; v_gene: TRBV28; len: 14; abundance: .; CDR3nt: TGTGCCACCCTCGGGGGGGGACGGAATCAGCCCCAGCATTTT; CDR3aa: CATLGGGRNQPQHF
j_gene: TRBJ2-2; d_gene: TRBD1; v_gene: TRBV5-5; len: 14; abundance: few; CDR3nt: TGTGCCAGCAGCCCGGACAGGGCCACCGGGGAGCTGTTTTTT; CDR3aa: CASSPDRATGELFF
j_gene: TRBJ2-1; d_gene: .; v_gene: TRBV5-1; len: 15; abundance: .; CDR3nt: TGCGCCAGCAGCTTGGGACTAACAGGGCACAATGAGCAGTTCTTC; CDR3aa: CASSLGLTGHNEQFF
j_gene: TRBJ1-2; d_gene: .; v_gene: TRBV19; len: 13; abundance: .; CDR3nt: TGTGCCAGTAGTATCGACAGGAACTATGGCTACACCTTC; CDR3aa: CASSIDRNYGYTF
j_gene: TRBJ2-7; d_gene: .; v_gene: TRBV18; len: 14; abundance: .; CDR3nt: TGTGCCAGCTCACCAAATGGCAACCGCTACGAGCAGTACTTC; CDR3aa: CASSPNGNRYEQYF
j_gene: TRBJ2-1; d_gene: .; v_gene: TRBV28; len: 13; abundance: .; CDR3nt: TGTGCCAGCAGTTTTGAGGTTTACAATGAGCAGTTCTTC; CDR3aa: CASSFEVYNEQFF
j_gene: TRBJ1-5; d_gene: .; v_gene: TRBV28; len: 12; abundance: .; CDR3nt: TGTGCCAGCGGAGAGGGCAATCAGCCCCAGCATTTT; CDR3aa: CASGEGNQPQHF
j_gene: TRBJ2-5; d_gene: .; v_gene: TRBV20-1; len: 11; abundance: .; CDR3nt: TGCAGTGCTCACACACAAGAGACCCAGTACTTC; CDR3aa: CSAHTQETQYF
j_gene: TRBJ2-2; d_gene: TRBD2; v_gene: TRBV12-3/TRBV12-4; len: 13; abundance: .; CDR3nt: TGTGCCAGCAGTTTAGGGACTAGCGGGGAGCTGTTTTTT; CDR3aa: CASSLGTSGELFF
j_gene: TRBJ2-2; d_gene: TRBD2; v_gene: TRBV28; len: 17; abundance: .; CDR3nt: TGTGCCATCCCAAAGCCCACTAGCGGAACGAACACCGGGGAGCTGTTTTTT; CDR3aa: CAIPKPTSGTNTGELFF
j_gene: TRBJ2-4; d_gene: .; v_gene: TRBV14; len: 14; abundance: .; CDR3nt: TGTGCCAGCAGCCCAGCAGGTTCTAAAAACATTCAGTACTTC; CDR3aa: CASSPAGSKNIQYF
j_gene: TRBJ1-3; d_gene: TRBD1; v_gene: TRBV18; len: 17; abundance: .; CDR3nt: TGTGCCAGCTCACCACCACGGGGACAGGGCTCTGGAAACACCATATATTTT; CDR3aa: CASSPPRGQGSGNTIYF
j_gene: TRBJ2-7; d_gene: TRBD2; v_gene: TRBV2; len: 18; abundance: .; CDR3nt: TGTGCCAGCAGCCCAGGAGGGTCGGGAGGGCCGGATCTGTACGAGCAGTACTTC; CDR3aa: CASSPGGSGGPDLYEQYF
j_gene: TRBJ1-6; d_gene: TRBD1; v_gene: TRBV25-1; len: 16; abundance: .; CDR3nt: TGTGCCAGCATTTCATCCTTGGGACAGGGTAATTCACCCCTCCACTTT; CDR3aa: CASISSLGQGNSPLHF
j_gene: TRBJ2-1; d_gene: .; v_gene: TRBV28; len: 12; abundance: .; CDR3nt: TGTGCCAGCGTAGGCGGGAAGGGTGAGCAGTTCTTC; CDR3aa: CASVGGKGEQFF
j_gene: TRBJ2-6; d_gene: .; v_gene: TRBV11-2; len: 15; abundance: .; CDR3nt: TGTGCCAGCAGCCCCCAGGTTTCTGGGGCCAACGTCCTGACTTTC; CDR3aa: CASSPQVSGANVLTF